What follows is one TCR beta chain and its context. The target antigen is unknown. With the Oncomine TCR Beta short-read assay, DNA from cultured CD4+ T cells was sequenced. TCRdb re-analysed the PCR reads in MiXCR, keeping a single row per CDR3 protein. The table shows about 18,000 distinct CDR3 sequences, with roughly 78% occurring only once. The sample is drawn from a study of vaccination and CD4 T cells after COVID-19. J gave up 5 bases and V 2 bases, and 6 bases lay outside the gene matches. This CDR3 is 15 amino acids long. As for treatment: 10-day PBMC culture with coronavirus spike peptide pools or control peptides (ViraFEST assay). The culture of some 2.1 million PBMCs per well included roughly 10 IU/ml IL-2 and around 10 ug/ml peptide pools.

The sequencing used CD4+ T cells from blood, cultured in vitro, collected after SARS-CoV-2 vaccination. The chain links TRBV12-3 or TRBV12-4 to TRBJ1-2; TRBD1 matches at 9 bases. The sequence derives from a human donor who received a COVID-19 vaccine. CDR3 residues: CASSLSHRGLYGYTF. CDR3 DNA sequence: TGTGCCAGCAGTTTATCCCACAGGGGGCTTTATGGCTACACCTTC.